This T cell receptor beta chain emerged from a study of blood T cells in healthy people across ages. A second roughly 6 to 12 cycle PCR used barcoded and J-beta primers. TCRdb re-called the 5' RACE reads through MiXCR, storing one row per CDR3 protein. The repertoire holds hundreds of thousands of distinct CDR3 sequences, with 55% to 75% as singletons. With 7 bases removed from V and 11 bases from J, the gap between germline ends came to 14 bases. CDR3 length: 12 residues. General study points: The study found more naive CD4+ cells and higher diversity in long-lived than aged donors.

Regarding this clonotype: Its antigen is unknown.

The source material was blood. This TCR derives from a man aged 25 to 40 in good health. J is TRBJ1-4 and V is TRBV12-3 or TRBV12-4, with no clear D. This CDR3 is CASTQGYGKLFF. DNA for the CDR3: TGTGCCAGCACCCAAGGGTACGGGAAACTGTTTTTT.